This T cell receptor (beta chain) originates from a study of cytomegalovirus exposure and HLA in healthy donors. General observations from the study: Presence/absence analyses assumed roughly uniform sequencing depth across donors. More clonal expansion characterized HLA-associated TCR beta chains than equally common others in a later analysis. With DRB1 most and HLA-C fewest, TCR association rates differed between HLA loci in a later analysis.

The CDR3 totals 15 residues. Germline-derived CDR1 and CDR2 are ENHRY and SYGVKD. V shed 8 bases and J 4 bases; nucleotides not matched to a gene: 8. The study ran its PCR with 60 Vbeta and 13 Jbeta primers. Per the original methods: A later analysis counted 80 million or so unique TCR beta chains, 9.5 million to 13 million shared. The data were produced by immunoSEQ multiplex PCR, yet TCRdb's version contains in-frame clones alone and is incomplete. From that table come the V and J calls and clone size; the DNA was used to work out D and trimming. The sample has approximately 90,000 clones; under 9% are singletons. Of note for this clone: Its antigen is not identified.

This sequence originates from a man in his forties or fifties in good health and CMV-seronegative. The gene calls are TRBV10-3 and TRBJ2-7, with TRBD2 identical over 13 bases. Sequencing was carried out using PBMCs. The CDR3 loop is CAIHPGLAGVYEQYF. In DNA form, the CDR3 reads TGTGCCATCCACCCCGGACTAGCGGGAGTATACGAGCAGTACTTC.